Shown below are 5 T cell receptor beta chains from a single sample sequenced in a study of blood T cells in healthy people across ages. A second PCR of 7 to 11 cycles used a sample-barcoded 5' primer and a J-beta primer mix. TCRdb reanalysed the 5' RACE reads using MiXCR and keeps one entry per CDR3 protein. Of about 650,000 distinct CDR3 sequences in the sample, approximately 52% were seen once. The source material was blood. The receptors stem from a woman over 75 in good health.

The chain links TRBV25-1 to TRBJ2-5; D not resolved. V lost 6 bases, J lost 1 base, and 9 bases lay in between. The CDR3 is 13 residues long. Germline CDR1 reads MGHDK; CDR2 reads SYGVNS. This CDR3 is CASRYLAQETQYF. For the CDR3, the DNA is TGTGCCAGCAGATACTTAGCCCAAGAGACCCAGTACTTC.

The chain has TRBV7-9 and TRBJ2-3; TRBD1 aligns across 8 bases. CDR3 length equals 16 residues. The germline CDR1 and CDR2 sequences are SEHNR and FQNEAQ (reference sequence). Trimming at V came to 3 bases and at J to 5 bases, leaving 10 bases not matched to a gene. CDR3 protein: CASSFSPVTGEDTQYF. The CDR3, as DNA: TGTGCCAGCAGCTTTTCCCCGGTGACAGGGGAAGATACGCAGTATTTT.

This clonotype was seen ten or more times. This may be a read error, as it is one base from a much larger clone. The J gene is TRBJ2-5, the V gene TRBV5-1, with unresolved D. From germline, CDR1 is SGHRS and CDR2 YFSETQ. Trimming stripped 3 bases from V and 3 bases from J, with 3 bases between. CDR3 length equals 11 residues. The CDR3 loop reads CASSWEETQYF. CDR3 DNA sequence: TGCGCCAGCAGCTGGGAAGAGACCCAGTACTTC.

This clonotype came up a few times. J is TRBJ2-3 and V is TRBV12-3 or TRBV12-4; D might be TRBD1 (6 bases). This CDR3 is 15 amino acids long. The V end lost 7 bases, the J end lost 5 bases, and 19 bases lay between the germline ends. In DNA form, the CDR3 reads TGTGCCAGCAATAGGGTTGAGGGGGTCATAGATACGCAGTATTTT. Amino acids: CASNRVEGVIDTQYF.

The CDR3, as DNA: TGTGCCAGCAGTAGCAGCGGGAGTTTCGAGCAGTACTTC. Residues: CASSSSGSFEQYF. The chain is built from TRBV12-3 or TRBV12-4 and TRBJ2-4; TRBD2 agrees at 8 bases. TRBJ2-7 explains the end of the DNA better; the J call may be wrong. The CDR3 spans 13 residues.